This TCR beta chain comes out of a study of T cell responses to AZD1222 COVID-19 vaccine. Study as a whole: Investigators merged groups given second doses at roughly 4 or roughly 12 weeks.

This clone has a single count. What it recognizes is unknown. The CDR3 has 13 residues. V shed 6 bases, J shed 9 bases, and the junction held 6 bases outside the gene matches. Germline lookup yields CDR1 ENHRY and CDR2 SYGVKD. Study results and caveats: Clonal diversity may have been underestimated, and the donors were mostly white British, with more females than males. With two AZD1222 doses given, Spike-specific TCR breadth and depth both rose. Unmutated regions of variants are reportedly targeted by nearly half of spike-specific TCRs.

Clones were sequenced by immunoSEQ multiplex PCR, and TCRdb holds only the in-frame ones, with some missing. Of 200,000 to 300,000 clones in the sample, roughly 93% were seen once. The rearrangement joins TRBV10-3 to TRBJ2-7, with 12 positions matching TRBD2. Sequenced material: peripheral blood, taken on day 0 of AZD1222 vaccination. This receptor was taken from an adult in good health. Written as DNA, the CDR3 is TGTGCCATCAGCGGACTAGCGGGAATAGGGCAGTACTTC. This codes for CAISGLAGIGQYF.